This T cell receptor beta chain was identified during a study of metastatic and nonmetastatic thyroid tumors. Study-level background: Where malignant and benign thyroid patients were concerned, repertoires were compared across blood and tumor or nodule tissue. General study findings and limits: A significant increase in TCR beta diversity was reportedly seen in malignant thyroid tumors relative to benign nodules, in blood and tumor.

The V and J ends lost 2 bases and 8 bases, in that order; junction bases with no gene match: 4. Germline CDR1 is SNHLY and CDR2 is FYNNEI. The CDR3 covers 13 residues. Authors' analysis steps: Clinicopathological groups supplied CDR3 differences that were used to build a distant-metastasis classifier for papillary thyroid cancer. TCRdb reprocessed the PCR reads via MiXCR. V and J calls and clone size were set by TCRdb, not the authors. The repertoire holds about 15,000 clones, with 3% to 4% as singletons. All patients were treatment-naive before thyroid surgery. This clone was found a few times. Its antigen is currently unknown.

The sequence was obtained from a female donor with papillary thyroid cancer or a benign thyroid nodule (not recorded which). Some clones in this sample may be carry-over from other donors' samples. The chain is built from TRBV2 and TRBJ1-2, with 8 positions matching TRBD1. What was sequenced was tumor tissue. The CDR3, as DNA: TGTGCCAGCAGTGAAACAGGGGGAAGAGGCTACACCTTC. It codes for CASSETGGRGYTF.